The entry below gives a single T cell receptor beta chain sequence along with its context. Its target is not known. This sample was taken from a study of cytomegalovirus exposure and HLA in healthy donors. Overall study: Of the donors genotyped, about 390 in all, about 80% fell in the Caucasian-associated ancestry cluster. Regarding the study as a whole: What was likely a sequencing artifact was a cluster of highly shared sequence variants. Most TCR beta V segments were productive about 90% or about 30% of the time in an earlier analysis.

The V gene's germline CDR1 is MDHEN and CDR2 SYDVKM. Trimming took 5 bases from V and 9 from J, leaving 14 bases between them. This CDR3 contains 14 residues. Use of 60 Vbeta and 13 Jbeta primers characterized the PCR. Profiled with immunoSEQ multiplex PCR; TCRdb holds only in-frame clones, not every one. There are just over 150,000 clones in the sample; roughly 72% occur only once, and around 6.9% lies in the top ten. The specimen sequenced was PBMCs. The chain links TRBV28 to TRBJ1-6; a weak D match, TRBD1 (6 bases). The receptor comes from a man aged 35-49 years in good health and CMV-seropositive. Here the CDR3 reads CASSPTGIGSPLHF. CDR3 DNA: TGTGCCAGCAGTCCAACAGGGATCGGTTCACCCCTCCACTTT.